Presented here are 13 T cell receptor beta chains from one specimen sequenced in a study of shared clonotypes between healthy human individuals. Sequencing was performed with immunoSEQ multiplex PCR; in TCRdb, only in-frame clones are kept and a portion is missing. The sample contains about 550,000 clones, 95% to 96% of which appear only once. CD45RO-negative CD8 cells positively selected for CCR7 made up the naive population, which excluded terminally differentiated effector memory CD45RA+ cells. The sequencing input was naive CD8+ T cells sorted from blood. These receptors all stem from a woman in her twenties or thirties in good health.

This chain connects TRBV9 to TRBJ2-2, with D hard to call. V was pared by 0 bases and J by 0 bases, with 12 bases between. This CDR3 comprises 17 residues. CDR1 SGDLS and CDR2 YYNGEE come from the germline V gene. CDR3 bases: TGTGCCAGCAGCGTAGCCTCGTCCAGCGCGAACACCGGGGAGCTGTTTTTT. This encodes CASSVASSSANTGELFF.

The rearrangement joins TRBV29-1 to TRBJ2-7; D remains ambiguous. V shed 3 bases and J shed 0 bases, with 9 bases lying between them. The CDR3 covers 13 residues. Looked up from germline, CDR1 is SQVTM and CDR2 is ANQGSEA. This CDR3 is CSVDSENSYEQYF. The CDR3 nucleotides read TGCAGCGTTGATTCCGAGAACTCCTACGAGCAGTACTTC.

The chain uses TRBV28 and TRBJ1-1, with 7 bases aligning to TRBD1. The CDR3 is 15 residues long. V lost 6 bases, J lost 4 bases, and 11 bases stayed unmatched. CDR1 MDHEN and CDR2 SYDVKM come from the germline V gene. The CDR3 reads CASSQGGWYVTEAFF. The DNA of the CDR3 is TGTGCCAGCAGCCAGGGGGGTTGGTACGTCACTGAAGCTTTCTTT.

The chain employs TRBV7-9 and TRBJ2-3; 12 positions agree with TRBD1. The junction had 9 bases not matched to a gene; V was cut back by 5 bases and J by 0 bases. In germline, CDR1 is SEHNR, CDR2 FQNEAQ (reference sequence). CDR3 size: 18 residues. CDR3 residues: CASSTKRDRGLSTDTQYF. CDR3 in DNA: TGTGCCAGCAGCACGAAAAGGGACAGGGGGCTTAGCACAGATACGCAGTATTTT. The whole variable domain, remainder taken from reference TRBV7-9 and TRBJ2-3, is DTGVSQNPRHKITKRGQNVTFRCDPISEHNRLYWYRQTLGQGPEFLTYFQNEAQLEKSRLLSDRFSAERPKGSFSTLEIQRTEQGDSAMYLCASSTKRDRGLSTDTQYFGPGTRLTVL.

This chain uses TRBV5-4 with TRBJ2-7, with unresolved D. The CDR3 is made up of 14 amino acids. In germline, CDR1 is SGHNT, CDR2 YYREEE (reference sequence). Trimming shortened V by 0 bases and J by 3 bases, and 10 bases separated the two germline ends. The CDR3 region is CASSLDSKNYEQYF. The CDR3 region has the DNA TGTGCCAGCAGCTTGGACAGTAAAAACTACGAGCAGTACTTC. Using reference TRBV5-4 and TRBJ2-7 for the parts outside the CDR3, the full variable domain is ETGVTQSPTHLIKTRGQQVTLRCSSQSGHNTVSWYQQALGQGPQFIFQYYREEENGRGNFPPRFSGLQFPNYSSELNVNALELDDSALYLCASSLDSKNYEQYFGPGTRLTVT.

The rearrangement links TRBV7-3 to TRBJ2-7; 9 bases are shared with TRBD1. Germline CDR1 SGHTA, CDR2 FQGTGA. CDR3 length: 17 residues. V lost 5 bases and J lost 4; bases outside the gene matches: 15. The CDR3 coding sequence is TGTGCCAGCAGCACATCACTCATAGGACAGGGGTGGTACGAGCAGTACTTC. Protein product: CASSTSLIGQGWYEQYF.

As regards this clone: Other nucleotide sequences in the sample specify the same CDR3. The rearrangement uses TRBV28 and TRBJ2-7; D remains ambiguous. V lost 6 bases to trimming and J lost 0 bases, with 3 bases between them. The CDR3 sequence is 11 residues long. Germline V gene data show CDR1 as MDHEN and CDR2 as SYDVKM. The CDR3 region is CASSRSYEQYF. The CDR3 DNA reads TGTGCCAGCAGCCGCTCCTACGAGCAGTACTTC.

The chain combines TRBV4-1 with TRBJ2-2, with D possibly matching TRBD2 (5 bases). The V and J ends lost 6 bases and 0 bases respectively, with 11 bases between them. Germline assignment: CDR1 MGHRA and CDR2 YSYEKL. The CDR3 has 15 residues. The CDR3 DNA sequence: TGCGCCAGCAGGCCCGGGGAAACGAACACCGGGGAGCTGTTTTTT. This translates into CASRPGETNTGELFF.

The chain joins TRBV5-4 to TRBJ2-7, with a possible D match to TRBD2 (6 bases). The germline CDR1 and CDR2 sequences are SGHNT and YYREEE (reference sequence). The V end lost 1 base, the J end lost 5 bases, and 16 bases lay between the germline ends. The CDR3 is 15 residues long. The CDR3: CASSLFGGSIHEQYF. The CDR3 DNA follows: TGTGCCAGCAGCTTGTTTGGGGGGTCCATCCACGAGCAGTACTTC.

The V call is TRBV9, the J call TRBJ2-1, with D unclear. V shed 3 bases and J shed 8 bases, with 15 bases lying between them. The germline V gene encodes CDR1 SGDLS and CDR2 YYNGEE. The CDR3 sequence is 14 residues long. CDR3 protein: CASSEGRLLHEQFF. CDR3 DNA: TGTGCCAGCAGCGAGGGTCGTCTGCTGCATGAGCAGTTCTTC.

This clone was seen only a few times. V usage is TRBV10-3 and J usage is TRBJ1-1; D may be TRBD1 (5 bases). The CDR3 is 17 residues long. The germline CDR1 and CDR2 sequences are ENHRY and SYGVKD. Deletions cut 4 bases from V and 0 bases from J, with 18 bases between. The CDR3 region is CAISAVTVTFMNTEAFF. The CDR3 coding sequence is TGTGCCATCAGTGCCGTGACAGTCACTTTCATGAACACTGAAGCTTTCTTT.

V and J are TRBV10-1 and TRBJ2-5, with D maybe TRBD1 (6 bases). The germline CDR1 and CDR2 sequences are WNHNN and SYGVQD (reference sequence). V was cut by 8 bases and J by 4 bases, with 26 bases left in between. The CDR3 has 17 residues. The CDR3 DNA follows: TGCGCCAGCTCCCTGGGATTGGGTAGCAGGGACACAGAGACCCAGTACTTC. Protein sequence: CASSLGLGSRDTETQYF.

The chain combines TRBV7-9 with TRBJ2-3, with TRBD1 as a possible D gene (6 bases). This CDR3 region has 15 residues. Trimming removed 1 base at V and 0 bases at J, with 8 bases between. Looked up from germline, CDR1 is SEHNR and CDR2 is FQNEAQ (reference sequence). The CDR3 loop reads CASSLGGPSTDTQYF. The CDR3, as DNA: TGTGCCAGCAGCTTAGGGGGGCCTAGCACAGATACGCAGTATTTT. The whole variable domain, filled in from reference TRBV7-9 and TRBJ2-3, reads DTGVSQNPRHKITKRGQNVTFRCDPISEHNRLYWYRQTLGQGPEFLTYFQNEAQLEKSRLLSDRFSAERPKGSFSTLEIQRTEQGDSAMYLCASSLGGPSTDTQYFGPGTRLTVL.